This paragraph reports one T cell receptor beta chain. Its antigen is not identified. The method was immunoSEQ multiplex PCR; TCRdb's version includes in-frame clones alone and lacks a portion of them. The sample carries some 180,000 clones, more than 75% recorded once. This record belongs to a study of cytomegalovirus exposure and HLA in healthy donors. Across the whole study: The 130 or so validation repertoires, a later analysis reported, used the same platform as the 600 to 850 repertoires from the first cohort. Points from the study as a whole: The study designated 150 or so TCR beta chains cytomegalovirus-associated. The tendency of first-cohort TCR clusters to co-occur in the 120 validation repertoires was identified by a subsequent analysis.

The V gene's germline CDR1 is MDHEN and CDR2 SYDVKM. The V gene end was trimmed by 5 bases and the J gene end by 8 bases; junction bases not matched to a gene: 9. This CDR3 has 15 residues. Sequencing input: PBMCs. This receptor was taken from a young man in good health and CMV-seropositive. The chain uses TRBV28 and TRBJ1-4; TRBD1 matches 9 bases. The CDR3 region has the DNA TGTGCCAGCAGTGCAACAGGGGGCGGACAGGAAAAACTGTTTTTT. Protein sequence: CASSATGGGQEKLFF.